This T cell receptor beta chain was captured in a study of T cell changes during pregnancy in multiple sclerosis. Only in-frame clones appear in the TCRdb table, and some are missing; sequencing was by immunoSEQ multiplex PCR. The sample lists tens of thousands of clones, approximately 92% occurring once. This clone appeared a few times. The starting material was CD4+ T cells from peripheral blood mononuclear cells, obtained after pregnancy. The clonotype was recovered from a female donor in good health, enrolled as a control in a pregnancy study.

The CDR3 sequence: CASSLVGERNTIYF. The CDR3 region has the DNA TGTGCCAGCAGCTTGGTAGGGGAAAGAAACACCATATATTTT. The rearrangement joins TRBV5-5 to TRBJ1-3, with D possibly matching TRBD1 (5 bases). The germline V and J ends were trimmed by 0 bases and 5 bases, with 9 bases remaining between them. CDR1 and CDR2 (germline): SGHKS, YYEKEE (reference sequence). The CDR3 runs to 14 residues.